This TCR beta chain was captured in a study of T cells in Graves' hyperthyroidism and ophthalmopathy. RNA transcripts yielded amplified TCR beta CDR3 regions. TCR CDR3 underwent first-round RT-PCR with the HTBI primer set. From the multiplex PCR reads, TCRdb called clonotypes with MiXCR, one entry per CDR3 protein. Among approximately 200,000 distinct CDR3 sequences, approximately 20% were seen once, and the ten largest hold roughly two fifths. Germline CDR1 SEHNR, CDR2 FQNEAQ (reference sequence). This CDR3 has 18 amino acids. After removal of 2 bases from V and 2 bases from J, the junction contained 4 bases not matched to a gene. The table lists this clonotype with many counts.

The specimen sequenced was blood. The V gene is TRBV7-9, the J gene TRBJ2-2, with 14 bases that match TRBD2. This TCR derives from a man between 40 and 49 years old with Graves' hyperthyroidism. CDR3 sequence (DNA): TGTGCCAGCAGCTTAACCGGACTAGCGGGGGGAAACACCGGGGAGCTGTTTTTT. It encodes CASSLTGLAGGNTGELFF.